This TCR beta chain comes out of a study of T cell responses to AZD1222 COVID-19 vaccine. Study results and limitations: Of the AZD1222 recipients, only 5 or 6 were seropositive at baseline. Nearly half of spike-specific TCRs reportedly target variant regions that are unmutated in the B.1.351 and B.1.1.7 variants. The donors showed a predominance of white British ancestry and of females, with possible underestimation of clonal diversity.

Comment on this clone: The antigen is not known.

The data were produced by immunoSEQ multiplex PCR, yet TCRdb's version contains in-frame clones alone and is incomplete. The repertoire holds roughly 100,000 clones, with about 81% as singletons. Germline V gene data show CDR1 as SGHTA and CDR2 as FQGNSA. Trimming removed 5 bases from V and 8 bases from J, with 15 bases in between. The length of the CDR3 is 13 residues. The chain joins TRBV7-2 to TRBJ1-1; TRBD1 is a possible D gene (5 bases). The TCR sequence derives from an adult in good health. Sequenced material: peripheral blood, taken on day 0 of AZD1222 vaccination. Written as DNA, the CDR3 is TGTGCCAGCAGCAAAGGGGAACCGTTAGAAGCTTTCTTT. Translated: CASSKGEPLEAFF.